This is a list of T cell receptor beta chains from one sample in a study of CD8 T cells in Susac syndrome. TCRdb passed the immunoSEQ multiplex PCR reads through MiXCR, listing each CDR3 protein once. This sample carries about 150,000 distinct CDR3 sequences, roughly 92% of them seen once, and the ten largest clones take about 0.088%. What was sequenced was CD4+ T cells from PBMCs. The receptor source for this set is a human donor with multiple sclerosis. Each CDR3 is given with its conserved first and last residue. D genes are given only for firm matches. Clone size is shown for a subset of rows, as once, few, many or a class of expanded clone.

clone size	V gene	J gene	D gene	CDR3 DNA	CDR3 protein
.	TRBV5-1	TRBJ2-5	.	TGCGCCAGCAGCTTGGCCTCAACAGGGACCCCAGAGACCCAGTACTTC	CASSLASTGTPETQYF
.	TRBV7-2	TRBJ2-7	.	TGTGCCAGCAGCCGGGGAGGGACACTGTCCTACGAGCAGTACTTC	CASSRGGTLSYEQYF
.	TRBV28	TRBJ1-1	TRBD1	TGTGCCAGCAGTTCGCATGGGACAGGGAGACTTGAAGCTTTCTTT	CASSSHGTGRLEAFF
.	TRBV10-2	TRBJ1-2	TRBD1	TGCGCCAGCAGGGGACAGCTCTATGGCTACACCTTC	CASRGQLYGYTF
.	TRBV4-1	TRBJ2-1	.	TGCGCCAGCAGCCACCCAGACAGACATGAGCAGTTCTTC	CASSHPDRHEQFF
.	TRBV5-4	TRBJ2-2	.	TGTGCCAGCAGCCCTGGGACTCCTAACACCGGGGAGCTGTTTTTT	CASSPGTPNTGELFF
.	TRBV27	TRBJ2-7	TRBD2	TGTGCCAGCAGTTTCCAACTAGCGGGAGTCTACGAGCAGTACTTC	CASSFQLAGVYEQYF
.	TRBV6-5	TRBJ1-1	.	TGTGCCAGCAGTTACGCAGGGTGGGCTTTCTTT	CASSYAGWAFF
.	TRBV20-1	TRBJ1-5	TRBD1	TGCAGTGCTAGAGTAATACAGGGGCTCAATCAGCCCCAGCATTTT	CSARVIQGLNQPQHF
.	TRBV7-9	TRBJ1-1	TRBD1	TGTGCCAGCATCCTCAGGGGGGACTCAGAAGCTTTCTTT	CASILRGDSEAFF
.	TRBV29-1	TRBJ1-1	.	TGCAGCGTTCAGACGATGAACACTGAAGCTTTCTTT	CSVQTMNTEAFF
.	TRBV2	TRBJ1-5	.	TGTGCCAGCAGTGAGTCTTTGCGGGGGCCGGATCAGCCCCAGCATTTT	CASSESLRGPDQPQHF
.	TRBV7-3	TRBJ2-1	.	TGTGCCAGCAGCCCCCAGGTAGGCGGTGAGCAGTTCTTC	CASSPQVGGEQFF
.	TRBV7-9	TRBJ1-4	TRBD1	TGTGCCAGCAGCTACGGACAGGGGGATGCAACTAATGAAAAACTGTTTTTT	CASSYGQGDATNEKLFF
.	TRBV20-1	TRBJ1-1	.	TGCAGTGCTGAGGGGAGGGCGGGAACTACTGAAGCTTTCTTT	CSAEGRAGTTEAFF
.	TRBV6-1	TRBJ2-7	TRBD1	TGTGCCAGCAGCTTAACGGGACAGGACTCCTACGAGCAGTACTTC	CASSLTGQDSYEQYF
.	TRBV11-3	TRBJ2-2	.	TGTGCCAGCAGCTTGTTCCACACCGGGGAGCTGTTTTTT	CASSLFHTGELFF
.	TRBV5-6	TRBJ2-3	.	TGTGCCAGCACCCCAGGGGGGGATACGCAGTATTTT	CASTPGGDTQYF
.	TRBV2	TRBJ2-3	TRBD2	TGTGCCAGCAGCCCCCGGTACGGGAGGGCCGGGTATTTT	CASSPRYGRAGYF
.	TRBV5-6	TRBJ2-7	TRBD2	TGTGCCAGCAGCTTGAGTGGGACTATCTCCTACGAGCAGTACTTC	CASSLSGTISYEQYF
.	TRBV4-3	TRBJ2-7	.	TGCGCCAGCAGCCAAGACGGTTCAGGAGTGAGCGAGCAGTACTTC	CASSQDGSGVSEQYF
.	TRBV18	TRBJ2-7	.	TGTGCCAGCTCCCGGGTCGCAGGCTCCTACGAGCAGTACTTC	CASSRVAGSYEQYF
.	TRBV5-1	TRBJ2-5	.	TGCGCCAGCAGCTTGATGGGGGGAGAGACCCAGTACTTC	CASSLMGGETQYF
.	TRBV9	TRBJ2-7	.	TGTGCCAGCAGCACCTCATCGCGTCTTCTCGACGAGCAGTACTTC	CASSTSSRLLDEQYF
once	TRBV3-1	TRBJ2-7	.	TGTGCCAGCAGCCAAGGACCTTCCTCCTCCTACGAGCAGTACTTC	CASSQGPSSSYEQYF
.	TRBV6-5	TRBJ2-1	.	TGTGCCAGCAGTTACTCGCCGGGGGGCGTTGAGCAGTTCTTC	CASSYSPGGVEQFF
.	TRBV20-1	TRBJ1-2	.	TGCAGTGCGACACAGGGAGGAGGGAACTATGGCTACACCTTC	CSATQGGGNYGYTF
.	TRBV10-3	TRBJ1-5	.	TGTGCCATCAGTGAGTATATGAGCAATCAGCCCCAGCATTTT	CAISEYMSNQPQHF
.	TRBV30	TRBJ1-5	.	TGTGCCTGGAGTGTCCGTAGCAATCAGCCCCAGCATTTT	CAWSVRSNQPQHF
.	TRBV5-1	TRBJ1-2	TRBD1	TGCGCCAGCAGCCGGACAGGGAATAACTATGGCTACACCTTC	CASSRTGNNYGYTF
.	TRBV5-1	TRBJ2-1	TRBD2	TGCGCCAGCAGCTTGGAGGCTAGCGGGAGGCTGAACAATGAGCAGTTCTTC	CASSLEASGRLNNEQFF
.	TRBV6-5	TRBJ2-2	TRBD2	TGTGCCAGCAGTTCAGGACTAGCGGGATCCGCGAGGACCGGGGAGCTGTTTTTT	CASSSGLAGSARTGELFF
.	TRBV10-3	TRBJ2-7	.	TGTGCCATCAAGGGTGCGCAGTCCTACGAGCAGTACTTC	CAIKGAQSYEQYF
.	TRBV28	TRBJ1-2	.	TGTGCCTGCGGGACGCTACCCTATGGCTACACCTTC	CACGTLPYGYTF
.	TRBV20-1	TRBJ1-3	TRBD1	TGCAGTGCTAGAGGCGACAGGGCTTACTCTGGAAACACCATATATTTT	CSARGDRAYSGNTIYF
.	TRBV4-2	TRBJ2-6	TRBD1	TGTGCCAGCAGCCAAGAACAGGGGACCCCTGGGGCCAACGTCCTGACTTTC	CASSQEQGTPGANVLTF
.	TRBV6-2/TRBV6-3	TRBJ1-1	.	TGTGCCAGCAGTTACTCGAGTACGGGGAGGACATTGAACACTGAAGCTTTCTTT	CASSYSSTGRTLNTEAFF
.	TRBV6-5	TRBJ1-5	.	TGTGCCAGCAGCCGCCCCGGGCAGCCCCAGCATTTT	CASSRPGQPQHF
.	TRBV6-2/TRBV6-3	TRBJ2-1	TRBD2	TGTGCCAGCAGACTAGCGAAGTTCTCCTACAATGAGCAGTTCTTC	CASRLAKFSYNEQFF
.	TRBV6-2/TRBV6-3	TRBJ2-2	TRBD2	TGTGCCACCGAAGGACTAGCGGACTTCACCGGGGAGCTGTTTTTT	CATEGLADFTGELFF
.	TRBV5-1	TRBJ2-1	TRBD2	TGCGCCAGCAGCTTGGAGGGACTAAGGAATGAGCAGTTCTTC	CASSLEGLRNEQFF
few	TRBV29-1	TRBJ2-3	.	TGCAGCGTTGGACAGGAGAACACAGATACGCAGTATTTT	CSVGQENTDTQYF
.	TRBV4-2	TRBJ1-5	.	TGTGCCAGCAGCCAAGATGTCTCGCAGGGCGCCAATCAGCCCCAGCATTTT	CASSQDVSQGANQPQHF
.	TRBV20-1	TRBJ1-2	.	TGCAGTGCGGATAACAGGGTTGGCTACACCTTC	CSADNRVGYTF
once	TRBV20-1	TRBJ1-5	.	TGCAGTGCTAGCTCACAGCGCAATCAGCCCCAGCATTTT	CSASSQRNQPQHF
.	TRBV3-1	TRBJ1-2	.	TGTGCCAGCAGCCGTCTGCTTATCCGGGAGTGGTACTATGGCTACACCTTC	CASSRLLIREWYYGYTF